The entry below describes one T cell receptor (beta chain). This CDR3 is built from 17 residues. V was trimmed by 0 bases and J by 0 bases, leaving 13 bases between them. Per germline, CDR1 SGHTS and CDR2 YDEGEE. The sample is drawn from a study of blood T cell repertoires in COVID-19. At the level of the study: The United States, Italy and Spain were the sources of the acute and convalescent COVID-19 samples.

TCRdb's copy holds only in-frame clones and misses some; the assay was immunoSEQ multiplex PCR. Of about 140,000 clones listed, more than 75% are singletons. This receptor was taken from a woman in her thirties or forties with acute or convalescent COVID-19. Sequencing was done on a sample of peripheral blood. The J gene is TRBJ2-1, the V gene TRBV5-8; D is possibly TRBD2 (5 bases). The CDR3 loop is CASSLAADSSSYNEQFF. For the CDR3, the DNA is TGTGCCAGCAGCTTGGCCGCGGACTCAAGCTCCTACAATGAGCAGTTCTTC.